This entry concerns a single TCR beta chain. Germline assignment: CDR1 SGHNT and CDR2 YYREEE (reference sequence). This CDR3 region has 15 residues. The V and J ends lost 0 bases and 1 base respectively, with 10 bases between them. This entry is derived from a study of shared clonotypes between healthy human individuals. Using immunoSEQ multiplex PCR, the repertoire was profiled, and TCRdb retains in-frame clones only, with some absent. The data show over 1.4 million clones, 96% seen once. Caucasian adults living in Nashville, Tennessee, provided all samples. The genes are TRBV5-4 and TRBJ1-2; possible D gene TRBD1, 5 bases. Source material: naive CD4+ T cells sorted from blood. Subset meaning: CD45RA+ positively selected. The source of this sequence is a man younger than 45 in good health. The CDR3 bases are TGTGCCAGCAGCTTGGCGGGGCAGGATAACTATGGCTACACCTTC. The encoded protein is CASSLAGQDNYGYTF. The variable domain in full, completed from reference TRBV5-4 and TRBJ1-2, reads ETGVTQSPTHLIKTRGQQVTLRCSSQSGHNTVSWYQQALGQGPQFIFQYYREEENGRGNFPPRFSGLQFPNYSSELNVNALELDDSALYLCASSLAGQDNYGYTFGSGTRLTVV.